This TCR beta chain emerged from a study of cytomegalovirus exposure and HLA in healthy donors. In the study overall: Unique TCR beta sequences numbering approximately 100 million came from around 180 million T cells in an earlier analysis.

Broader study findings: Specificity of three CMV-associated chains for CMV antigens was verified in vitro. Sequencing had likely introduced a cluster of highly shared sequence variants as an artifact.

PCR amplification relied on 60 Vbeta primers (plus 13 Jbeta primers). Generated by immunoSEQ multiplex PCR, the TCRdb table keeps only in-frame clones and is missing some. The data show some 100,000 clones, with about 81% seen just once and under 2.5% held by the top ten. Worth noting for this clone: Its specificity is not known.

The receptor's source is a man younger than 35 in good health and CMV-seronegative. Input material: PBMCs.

The CDR3 bases are TGTGCCAGCACCCTGGACAGGGTGAACACTGAAGCTTTCTTT. Its translation is CASTLDRVNTEAFF. The rearrangement links TRBV6-1 to TRBJ1-1; 8 nucleotides align to TRBD1. CDR3 size: 14 residues. Germline assignment: CDR1 MNHNS and CDR2 SASEGT. V lost 7 bases to trimming and J lost 0 bases; unmatched junction nucleotides: 4.